The source of this TCR beta chain is a study of T cell responses to AZD1222 COVID-19 vaccine. At the level of the study: Both about-4-week and about-12-week second-dose recipients were combined.

Sequencing was performed with immunoSEQ multiplex PCR; in TCRdb, only in-frame clones are kept and a portion is missing. The sample has 90,000 to 95,000 clones; roughly 90% are singletons. The sequence was collected from an adult in good health. Sequencing was performed on peripheral blood, taken on day 0 of AZD1222 vaccination.

In nucleotides, the CDR3 is TGTGCCAGCTCACCGGAGTCAGGGGGCAGGGGAGCCCAGCATTTT. Protein sequence: CASSPESGGRGAQHF. V gene TRBV18 combines with J gene TRBJ1-5; TRBD1 matches at 8 bases. From germline, CDR1 is KGHSH and CDR2 LQKENI. The CDR3 covers 15 residues. Trimming took 3 bases from V and 11 from J; bases not matched to a gene: 12.